Listed below are T cell receptor beta chains from one sample, sequenced in a study of beta chain features in type 1 diabetes. Sequencing used immunoSEQ multiplex PCR; TCRdb keeps in-frame clones, though not all of them. The sample has about 340,000 clones, approximately 9.9% seen once; the top ten hold more than 0.8%. Sequenced: central memory CD4+ T cells from blood. The source is a man aged 25-40 years with type 1 diabetes. Both conserved end residues are trimmed from each CDR3. Fields, in order: CDR3 protein, J gene, V gene, clone size. Clone size is not always given. Where it is, it says once, few, many or a class for expanded clones.

CDR3aa: ASTTGAGRTYNEQF
j_gene: TRBJ2-1
v_gene: TRBV19
abundance: NA

CDR3aa: ASSPPGGGPTSYEQY
j_gene: TRBJ2-7
v_gene: TRBV18
abundance: NA

CDR3aa: ASAPPGEETQY
j_gene: TRBJ2-5
v_gene: TRBV12-5
abundance: few

CDR3aa: ASSLDPGVSHTQY
j_gene: TRBJ2-3
v_gene: TRBV11-2
abundance: NA

CDR3aa: ATSPSGDGNTIY
j_gene: TRBJ1-3
v_gene: TRBV15
abundance: many

CDR3aa: AKSTGGEGNTIY
j_gene: TRBJ1-3
v_gene: TRBV10-3
abundance: NA

CDR3aa: ASSPSNRGLSSYNEQF
j_gene: TRBJ2-1
v_gene: TRBV4-3
abundance: NA

CDR3aa: ASSPRPTPMNTEAF
j_gene: TRBJ1-1
v_gene: TRBV18
abundance: NA

CDR3aa: ASSLNSGTGEQY
j_gene: TRBJ2-7
v_gene: TRBV7-2
abundance: few

CDR3aa: SVAGAGGANVLT
j_gene: TRBJ2-6
v_gene: TRBV29-1
abundance: few

CDR3aa: ASSYSDYGYT
j_gene: TRBJ1-2
v_gene: TRBV6-6
abundance: few

CDR3aa: ASRGTGQYGGELF
j_gene: TRBJ2-2
v_gene: TRBV6-5
abundance: NA

CDR3aa: ASSQEVWGLTGELF
j_gene: TRBJ2-2
v_gene: TRBV4-3
abundance: few

CDR3aa: ASSFNGYSYNEQF
j_gene: TRBJ2-1
v_gene: TRBV6-5
abundance: few

CDR3aa: ASSLGGGETDTQY
j_gene: TRBJ2-3
v_gene: TRBV7-7
abundance: few

CDR3aa: ASTQVGGLTGELF
j_gene: TRBJ2-2
v_gene: TRBV25-1
abundance: NA

CDR3aa: ASSVRLVGYNEQF
j_gene: TRBJ2-1
v_gene: TRBV9
abundance: NA

CDR3aa: ASSERDYEQY
j_gene: TRBJ2-7
v_gene: TRBV6-1
abundance: NA